A single sample gave rise to the 23 T cell receptor beta chains below, sequenced in a study of identical twins. Each CDR3 protein is one row after TCRdb ran MiXCR on the 5' RACE reads. The table has 420,000 or so distinct CDR3 sequences, about 18% seen once. Sequenced material: naive T cells sorted from blood. The receptors derive from a man over 45 in good health.

This clonotype was counted between two and nine times. The rearrangement uses TRBV20-1 and TRBJ2-7; 11 nucleotides align to TRBD1. J was trimmed by 0 bases and V by 3 bases; bases with no gene match: 19. CDR1 and CDR2 from the germline V gene are DFQATT and SNEGSKA (reference sequence). The CDR3 is 20 amino acids. The CDR3 DNA sequence: TGCAGTGCTAGCGGGACAGGGGGTTTAGCAGGAATAGAGAGCTCCTACGAGCAGTACTTC. Translated, it gives CSASGTGGLAGIESSYEQYF.

V and J are TRBV12-3 or TRBV12-4 and TRBJ2-3; 7 nucleotides match TRBD1. The CDR3 consists of 17 residues. With V trimmed by 5 bases and J by 1 base, 12 bases remained unmatched. CDR3 sequence: CASSPHQAGTGTDTQYF. CDR3 bases: TGTGCCAGCAGTCCTCACCAGGCCGGGACAGGCACAGATACGCAGTATTTT.

This clonotype was picked up many times. V is TRBV27 and J is TRBJ2-7; 8 bases fit TRBD1. Germline trimming cut 8 bases from V and 0 bases from J; bases unmatched to any gene: 3. This CDR3 contains 13 residues. Per the germline V gene, CDR1 is MNHEY and CDR2 is SMNVEV (reference sequence). The CDR3 reads CASGQGYSYEQYF. The CDR3 nucleotides are TGTGCCAGCGGACAGGGTTACTCCTACGAGCAGTACTTC.

This clonotype was recorded at least ten times. The genes are TRBV5-1 and TRBJ1-2, with 7 bases that match TRBD1. Germline CDR1 and CDR2: SGHRS and YFSETQ. Trimming removed 0 bases from V and 5 bases from J; junction bases left unmatched: 4. The CDR3 loop spans 14 amino acids. The CDR3 region has the DNA TGCGCCAGCAGCTTGGCACAGGGGAAATATGGCTACACCTTC. It specifies CASSLAQGKYGYTF.

The V gene is TRBV4-2, the J gene TRBJ1-1; a weak D match, TRBD1 (5 bases). CDR3 length: 15 amino acids. The ends were cut back, 0 bases at V and 0 bases at J, with 8 bases in the middle. The germline gives CDR1 LGHNA, CDR2 YNFKEQ. The CDR3: CASSQDGTMNTEAFF. The CDR3 nucleotides read TGTGCCAGCAGCCAAGATGGGACTATGAACACTGAAGCTTTCTTT.

This clonotype was counted only a few times. V and J are TRBV5-1 and TRBJ2-3, with D unclear. This CDR3 has 14 amino acids. V lost 3 bases, J lost 0 bases, and 8 bases lay in between. Per germline, CDR1 SGHRS and CDR2 YFSETQ. As DNA, the CDR3 is TGCGCCAGCAGCTGGGCGATTAGCACAGATACGCAGTATTTT. The encoded protein is CASSWAISTDTQYF.

The chain has TRBV7-6 and TRBJ2-6; D is possibly TRBD2 (6 bases). V was cut by 2 bases and J by 5 bases, with 25 bases left in between. The CDR3 length is 20 residues. The germline CDR1 and CDR2 sequences are SGHVS and FNYEAQ. CDR3 in DNA: TGTGCCAGCAGCTTAACCCCCCAGACGGAGGGGTCTACGAGGGCCAACGTCCTGACTTTC. Translated, it gives CASSLTPQTEGSTRANVLTF.

Only a few counts were recorded for this clonotype. The rearrangement joins TRBV29-1 to TRBJ2-1; 13 positions agree with TRBD2. After removal of 6 bases from V and 5 bases from J, the junction contained 10 bases not matched to a gene. Germline CDR1 SQVTM, CDR2 ANQGSEA. CDR3 length: 16 residues. The CDR3 loop is CSVSGLAGAIDNEQFF. CDR3 in DNA: TGCAGCGTGTCCGGACTAGCGGGAGCTATAGACAATGAGCAGTTCTTC.

This clonotype was seen a handful of times. V is TRBV29-1 and J is TRBJ1-1; D is possibly TRBD1 (5 bases). V lost 4 bases and J lost 10, with 13 bases in between. CDR3 length equals 11 residues. Germline V gene data show CDR1 as SQVTM and CDR2 as ANQGSEA. In DNA, the CDR3 is TGCAGCGTTGCCGGCAGGGTTGCAGCTTTCTTT. The encoded protein is CSVAGRVAAFF.

The gene calls are TRBV4-2 and TRBJ2-3; 8 bases fit TRBD2. Per the germline V gene, CDR1 is LGHNA and CDR2 is YNFKEQ. V shed 1 base, J shed 6 bases, and the junction held 9 bases outside the gene matches. CDR3 length: 16 residues. CDR3 amino acids: CASSQGGGTRADTQYF. DNA of the CDR3: TGTGCCAGCAGCCAAGGGGGTGGGACTAGAGCCGATACGCAGTATTTT.

This clonotype has just a few counts. V usage is TRBV5-4 and J usage is TRBJ2-3; D call uncertain. Germline CDR1 is SGHNT and CDR2 is YYREEE (reference sequence). The CDR3 runs to 13 residues. V gave up 4 bases and J gave up 2 bases, with 8 bases separating them. This chain's CDR3 is CASSPAYTDTQYF. The CDR3 coding sequence is TGTGCCAGCAGCCCGGCTTACACAGATACGCAGTATTTT.

V is TRBV10-3 and J is TRBJ2-4; D may correspond to TRBD1 or TRBD2 (6 bases each). The CDR3 is 11 residues long. Germline assignment: CDR1 ENHRY and CDR2 SYGVKD. V lost 11 bases to trimming and J lost 9 bases, with 14 bases between them. The CDR3 region has the DNA TGTGCCGTCGGGGGCTTGGGCATTCAGTACTTC. Protein: CAVGGLGIQYF.

This rearrangement joins TRBV24-1 to TRBJ2-2, with D possibly TRBD1 on 5 matching bases. V was shortened by 1 base and J by 4 bases, with 9 bases between the two germline ends. The CDR3 sequence is 15 residues long. Germline CDR1 reads KGHDR; CDR2 reads SFDVKD. The DNA for the CDR3 is TGTGCCACCAGTGATTTCGGACACCCCACCGGGGAGCTGTTTTTT. It translates to CATSDFGHPTGELFF.

Remarks on this clonotype: This may arise from a read error, as a much more abundant clone is one base away. The genes are TRBV4-2 and TRBJ2-7; D gene unclear. CDR3 length equals 15 residues. V shed 6 bases and J shed 1 base, with 16 bases lying between them. Germline assignment: CDR1 LGHNA and CDR2 YNFKEQ. CDR3 region: CASRRARSISYEQYF. The DNA of the CDR3 is TGTGCCAGCAGGAGAGCAAGGTCTATTTCCTACGAGCAGTACTTC.

This clonotype was seen ten or more times. The rearrangement uses TRBV20-1 and TRBJ2-3; D not resolved. The V gene's germline CDR1 is DFQATT and CDR2 SNEGSKA (reference sequence). Trimming removed 5 bases at V and 1 base at J, with 16 bases between. This CDR3 is 15 amino acids long. CDR3 amino acids: CSARTTSLGTDTQYF. In DNA, the CDR3 is TGCAGTGCTCGAACGACCAGTTTAGGCACAGATACGCAGTATTTT.

The table lists this clonotype with many counts. V and J are TRBV7-2 and TRBJ1-3, with D tentatively TRBD1 (6 bases). The germline gives CDR1 SGHTA, CDR2 FQGNSA. V was shortened by 5 bases and J by 0 bases, with 14 bases between the two germline ends. This CDR3 is 16 amino acids long. DNA for the CDR3: TGTGCCAGCAGCGCCGAAACAGGGACCTCTGGAAACACCATATATTTT. Its translation: CASSAETGTSGNTIYF.

A few counts support this clonotype. V is TRBV21-1 and J is TRBJ2-1; TRBD1 is the table's D call, not checked against the DNA. TRBV21-1 is flagged as a pseudogene. The CDR3 is made up of 15 amino acids. In DNA form, the CDR3 reads TGTGCCAGCAGCCCCGGGGGCGCCGTTTTCAATGAGCAGTTCTTC. This gives the protein CASSPGGAVFNEQFF.

The gene calls are TRBV7-2 and TRBJ2-2, with a tentative D call TRBD2 (5 bases). V lost 5 bases and J 1 base, leaving 14 bases between the germline ends. Germline CDR1 and CDR2: SGHTA and FQGNSA. This CDR3 spans 16 amino acids. CDR3 loop: CASSPTWGVNTGELFF. The CDR3 DNA reads TGTGCCAGCAGCCCTACTTGGGGAGTGAACACCGGGGAGCTGTTTTTT.

This clonotype was observed many times. The J gene is TRBJ1-6, the V gene TRBV27; D gene uncertain. V was cut by 0 bases and J by 0 bases, with 12 bases left in between. Germline assignment: CDR1 MNHEY and CDR2 SMNVEV (reference sequence). The CDR3 is 18 residues long. In nucleotides, the CDR3 is TGTGCCAGCAGTTTATCGAAAGGGATAAGCTCCTATAATTCACCCCTCCACTTT. Residues: CASSLSKGISSYNSPLHF.

Only one count was recorded for this clonotype. J is TRBJ2-1 and V is TRBV3-1, with unresolved D. The V and J ends lost 1 base and 3 bases respectively, with 10 bases between them. The CDR3 runs to 15 residues. The germline V gene encodes CDR1 LGHDT and CDR2 YNNKEL (reference sequence). The CDR3 nucleotides read TGTGCCAGCAGCCAAGGTAGGCGACTCTACAATGAGCAGTTCTTC. Its protein is CASSQGRRLYNEQFF.

The sample holds a few counts of this clonotype. The chain uses TRBV27 and TRBJ2-1; TRBD2 agrees at 9 bases. After removal of 6 bases from V and 7 bases from J, the junction contained 4 bases not matched to a gene. Germline loops: CDR1 MNHEY, CDR2 SMNVEV (reference sequence). The CDR3 spans 13 residues. The CDR3 DNA is TGTGCCAGCAGGCTAGCGGGAATGAATGAGCAGTTCTTC. Translating it yields CASRLAGMNEQFF.

This chain joins TRBV7-8 and TRBJ2-5; 13 nucleotides align to TRBD2. J lost 5 bases, V lost 11 bases, and 17 bases had no gene match. The CDR3 runs to 17 residues. Germline-derived CDR1 and CDR2 are SGHVS and FQNEAQ. The CDR3, as DNA: TGTGCCGTTTTTGGAAAACTAGCGGGAGGGCATCGCGAGACCCAGTACTTC. It specifies CAVFGKLAGGHRETQYF.

This chain joins TRBV7-8 and TRBJ2-3; a possible D gene is TRBD2 (5 bases). Trimming took off 5 bases at V and 4 bases at J, with 19 bases between the two ends. Germline CDR1 and CDR2: SGHVS and FQNEAQ. The length of the CDR3 is 16 residues. Here the CDR3 DNA reads TGTGCCAGCAGCCCGACGGGTGGAGGCTTTGCAGATACGCAGTATTTT. Translated, it gives CASSPTGGGFADTQYF.